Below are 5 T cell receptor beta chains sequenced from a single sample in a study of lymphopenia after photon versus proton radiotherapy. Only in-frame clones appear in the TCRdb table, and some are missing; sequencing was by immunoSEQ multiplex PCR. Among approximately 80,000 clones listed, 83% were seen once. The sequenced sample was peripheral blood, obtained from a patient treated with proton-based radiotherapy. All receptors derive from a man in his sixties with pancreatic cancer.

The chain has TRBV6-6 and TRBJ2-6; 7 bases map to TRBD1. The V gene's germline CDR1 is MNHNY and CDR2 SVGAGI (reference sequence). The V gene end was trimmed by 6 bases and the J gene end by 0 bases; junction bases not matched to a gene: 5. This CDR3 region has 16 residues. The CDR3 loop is CASRGTESSGANVLTF. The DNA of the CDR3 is TGTGCCAGCAGGGGGACAGAAAGCTCTGGGGCCAACGTCCTGACTTTC.

CDR3 region: CASRGLDPTGNTGELFF. Here the CDR3 DNA reads TGTGCCAGCAGAGGACTAGACCCCACCGGAAACACCGGGGAGCTGTTTTTT. The rearrangement uses TRBV28 and TRBJ2-2, with TRBD2 matching 7 bases. The CDR3 contains 17 residues. V shed 6 bases and J 2 bases; nucleotides not matched to a gene: 12. The germline V gene encodes CDR1 MDHEN and CDR2 SYDVKM.

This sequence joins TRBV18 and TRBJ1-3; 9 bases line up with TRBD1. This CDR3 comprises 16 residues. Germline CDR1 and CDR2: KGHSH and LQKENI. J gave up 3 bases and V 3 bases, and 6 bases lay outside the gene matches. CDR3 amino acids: CASSPKQGAFGNTIYF. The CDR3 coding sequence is TGTGCCAGCTCACCTAAACAGGGGGCGTTTGGAAACACCATATATTTT.

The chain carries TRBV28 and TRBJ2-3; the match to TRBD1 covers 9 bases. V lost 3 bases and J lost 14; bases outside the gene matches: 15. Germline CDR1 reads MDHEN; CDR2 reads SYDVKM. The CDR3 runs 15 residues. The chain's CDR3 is CASSLGGTGKKGGYF. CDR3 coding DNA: TGTGCCAGCAGTTTGGGCGGGACAGGGAAGAAGGGTGGGTATTTT.

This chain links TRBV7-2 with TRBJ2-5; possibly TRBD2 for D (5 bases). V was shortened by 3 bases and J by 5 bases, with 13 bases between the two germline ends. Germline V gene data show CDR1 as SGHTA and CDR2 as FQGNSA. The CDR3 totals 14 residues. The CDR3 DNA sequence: TGTGCCAGCAGCTTGGTCTCGGGGATGGAGACCCAGTACTTC. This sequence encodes CASSLVSGMETQYF.